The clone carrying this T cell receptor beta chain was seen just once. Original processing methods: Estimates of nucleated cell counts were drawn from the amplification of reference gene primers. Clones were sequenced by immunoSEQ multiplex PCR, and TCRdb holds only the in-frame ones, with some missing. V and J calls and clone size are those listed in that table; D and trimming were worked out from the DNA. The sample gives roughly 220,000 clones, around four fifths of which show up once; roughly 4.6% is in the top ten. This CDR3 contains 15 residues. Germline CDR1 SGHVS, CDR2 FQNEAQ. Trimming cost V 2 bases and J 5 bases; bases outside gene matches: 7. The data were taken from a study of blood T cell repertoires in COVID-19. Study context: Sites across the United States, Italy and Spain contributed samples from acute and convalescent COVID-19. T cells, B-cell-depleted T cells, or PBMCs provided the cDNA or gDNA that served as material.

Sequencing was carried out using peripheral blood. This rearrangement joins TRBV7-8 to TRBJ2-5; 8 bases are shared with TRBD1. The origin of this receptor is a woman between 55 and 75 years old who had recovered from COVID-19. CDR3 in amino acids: CASSLTYRGMETQYF. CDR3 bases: TGTGCCAGCAGCTTAACCTACAGGGGGATGGAGACCCAGTACTTC.